The 5 T cell receptor beta chains in this list originate from one sample, sequenced in a study of T cell responses to AZD1222 COVID-19 vaccine. Produced via immunoSEQ multiplex PCR; TCRdb's table is partial and in-frame only. The data hold more than 95,000 clones, with less than 90% observed a single time. The material sequenced was peripheral blood, taken on day 0 of AZD1222 vaccination. Receptors were obtained from an adult in good health.

This clone is a singleton in its sample. The rearrangement uses TRBV3-1 (or the pseudogene TRBV3-2) and TRBJ2-7; tentative D call: TRBD2 (5 bases). The V and J ends lost 3 bases and 4 bases respectively, with 10 bases between them. Germline CDR1 is LGHDT and CDR2 is YNNKEL (reference sequence). This CDR3 spans 13 amino acids. The CDR3 sequence is CASSHPGKYEQYF. CDR3 DNA sequence: TGTGCCAGCAGCCACCCCGGGAAATACGAGCAGTACTTC.

The count of this clone is one. The chain has TRBV6-5 and TRBJ1-3; D gene unclear. CDR1 is MNHEY and CDR2 is SVGAGI in the germline V gene. This CDR3 is 15 amino acids long. Between the trimmed V and J ends, which lost 0 bases and 1 base, there was a span of 7 bases. In nucleotides, the CDR3 is TGTGCCAGCAGTTACTCAAGGCAGTCTGGAAACACCATATATTTT. Translation gives CASSYSRQSGNTIYF.

This rearrangement joins TRBV6-5 to TRBJ2-5; D gene unclear. The CDR3 is made up of 15 amino acids. Trimming removed 7 bases at V and 3 bases at J, with 18 bases between. CDR1 and CDR2 from the germline V gene are MNHEY and SVGAGI. The CDR3 is CASIQSPAREETQYF. The CDR3 DNA reads as TGTGCCAGCATCCAAAGCCCCGCGCGTGAAGAGACCCAGTACTTC.

This clone was counted once. This chain links TRBV11-2 with TRBJ2-1; 7 nucleotides agree with TRBD2. Germline V gene lookup returns CDR1 SGHAT and CDR2 FQNNGV. V lost 4 bases to trimming and J lost 3 bases; unmatched junction nucleotides: 6. The CDR3 runs to 15 residues. CDR3 protein: CASSSKRGHYNEQFF. Written as DNA, the CDR3 is TGTGCCAGCAGCTCCAAGCGGGGTCACTACAATGAGCAGTTCTTC.

This chain connects TRBV20-1 to TRBJ2-5; a weak D match, TRBD2 (5 bases). Germline lookup yields CDR1 DFQATT and CDR2 SNEGSKA (reference sequence). The length of the CDR3 is 13 residues. Trimming removed 3 bases at V and 5 bases at J, with 13 bases between. The CDR3 sequence is CSASRLARETQYF. The CDR3 region has the DNA TGCAGTGCTAGTCGTCTAGCTCGGGAGACCCAGTACTTC.